What follows are 17 T cell receptor beta chains derived from one specimen sequenced in a study of CD8 T cells in ankylosing spondylitis (dated by TCRdb to about 2017). To prepare the library, 5' RACE was applied. The instrument given in TCRdb is Illumina HiSeq 2500. TCRdb reprocessed the public reads (quality trimming at Q25 with fastp, clone calling with MiXCR) and kept in-frame beta chains. Each CDR3 protein appears once, grouped with its most common genes and DNA. This sample lists approximately 350,000 distinct CDR3 sequences; 20% to 25% were detected once. The ten largest clones take up around 14% of the sample. Sequencing was performed on blood, either unsorted or a sorted T cell fraction (not recorded which). These TCRs come from a male donor with ankylosing spondylitis or in good health (not recorded which).

The gene calls are TRBV12-3 or TRBV12-4 and TRBJ2-3, with D perhaps being TRBD1 or TRBD2 (7 bases each). V was clipped by 4 bases and J by 5 bases, with 16 bases between them. CDR3 length equals 15 residues. This CDR3 is CASSSFGGTEDTQYF. The CDR3 bases are TGTGCCAGCAGTTCCTTCGGGGGGACAGAAGATACGCAGTATTTT.

There are a few counts of this clonotype. This chain uses TRBV11-2 with TRBJ2-1; TRBD1 agrees at 7 bases. Germline V gene data show CDR1 as SGHAT and CDR2 as FQNNGV. Trimming at V came to 4 bases and at J to 4 bases, leaving 7 bases not matched to a gene. This CDR3 has 15 residues. CDR3 region: CASSSTGKYYNEQFF. In nucleotides, the CDR3 is TGTGCCAGCAGCTCGACAGGGAAGTATTACAATGAGCAGTTCTTC.

This clonotype was counted only a few times. The rearrangement links TRBV20-1 to TRBJ1-1; no firm D call. CDR1 is DFQATT, CDR2 SNEGSKA, per germline (reference sequence). The CDR3 contains 14 residues. V gave up 7 bases and J gave up 0 bases, with 15 bases separating them. The CDR3 is CSVPWEEMNTEAFF. CDR3 DNA sequence: TGCAGTGTCCCCTGGGAGGAGATGAACACTGAAGCTTTCTTT.

This clonotype showed up just a few times. The chain has TRBV11-2 and TRBJ2-7; no clear D gene. This CDR3 contains 12 residues. The germline V gene encodes CDR1 SGHAT and CDR2 FQNNGV. The ends were cut back, 3 bases at V and 3 bases at J, with 6 bases in the middle. CDR3 nucleotide sequence: TGTGCCAGCAGCTTCCCCGACTACGAGCAGTACTTC. It yields the protein CASSFPDYEQYF.

In its sample, this clonotype was seen a few times. This sequence joins TRBV12-3 or TRBV12-4 and TRBJ2-1; 10 bases are shared with TRBD1. After removal of 3 bases from V and 5 bases from J, the junction contained 4 bases not matched to a gene. This CDR3 comprises 15 residues. As DNA, the CDR3 is TGTGCCAGCAGTTTCGGACAGGGGGTCCACAATGAGCAGTTCTTC. This gives the protein CASSFGQGVHNEQFF.

The chain employs TRBV9 and TRBJ2-7; D is ambiguous. Per germline, CDR1 SGDLS and CDR2 YYNGEE. The CDR3 is made up of 14 amino acids. Trimming pared 0 bases from V and 2 bases from J, leaving 9 bases between. This CDR3 reads CASSVGRLTYEQYF. The CDR3 DNA is TGTGCCAGCAGCGTAGGTAGGCTTACCTACGAGCAGTACTTC. Drawing the rest from reference TRBV9 and TRBJ2-7, the complete variable domain is DSGVTQTPKHLITATGQRVTLRCSPRSGDLSVYWYQQSLDQGLQFLIQYYNGEERAKGNILERFSAQQFPDLHSELNLSSLELGDSALYFCASSVGRLTYEQYFGPGTRLTVT.

The chain uses TRBV7-3 and TRBJ2-5; 7 nucleotides agree with TRBD2. Germline V gives CDR1 SGHTA, CDR2 FQGTGA. This CDR3 is built from 16 residues. V gave up 1 base and J gave up 1 base; unmatched junction bases: 6. CDR3 nucleotides: TGTGCCAGCAGCTTAAAGGGAGCGGGGCCCCAAGAGACCCAGTACTTC. This sequence encodes CASSLKGAGPQETQYF.

This clonotype was counted many times. The genes are TRBV7-7 and TRBJ1-4; 9 nucleotides agree with TRBD1. Per the germline V gene, CDR1 is SSHAT and CDR2 is FNYEAQ (reference sequence). V shed 5 bases, J shed 7 bases, and the junction held 8 bases outside the gene matches. The CDR3 runs to 15 residues. CDR3 nucleotides: TGTGCCAGCAGCCTAACAGGGGGCGACGGTGAAAAACTGTTTTTT. Its translation is CASSLTGGDGEKLFF.

This clonotype has a handful of counts. This rearrangement joins TRBV7-9 to TRBJ2-2, with 10 nucleotides matching TRBD1. Per the germline V gene, CDR1 is SEHNR and CDR2 is FQNEAQ (reference sequence). This CDR3 comprises 16 residues. V gave up 4 bases and J gave up 3 bases; unmatched junction bases: 5. CDR3 nucleotides: TGTGCCAGCAGCTCATCCGGGACAGGGGACACCGGGGAGCTGTTTTTT. It specifies CASSSSGTGDTGELFF.

The chain joins TRBV4-2 to TRBJ2-7, with D uncertain. The CDR3 spans 16 residues. The germline CDR1 and CDR2 sequences are LGHNA and YNFKEQ. V was shortened by 0 bases and J by 3 bases, with 15 bases between the two germline ends. CDR3: CASSQEPFRFGYEQYF. The CDR3 bases are TGTGCCAGCAGCCAAGAGCCGTTCAGGTTCGGCTACGAGCAGTACTTC.

The CDR3 reads CASSPAGSYYEQYF. In DNA, the CDR3 is TGTGCCAGCAGCCCTGCCGGGAGCTACTACGAGCAGTACTTC. The chain joins TRBV7-2 to TRBJ2-7; D may be TRBD2 (6 bases). Germline V gives CDR1 SGHTA, CDR2 FQGNSA. The CDR3 spans 14 residues. Trimming removed 5 bases at V and 3 bases at J, with 14 bases between.

The chain's CDR3 is CAIGPGLLGGDEQFF. The CDR3, as DNA: TGTGCCATCGGCCCCGGGCTCCTCGGGGGGGATGAGCAGTTCTTC. This chain links TRBV4-2 with TRBJ2-1, with TRBD2 matching 8 bases. Germline CDR1 is LGHNA and CDR2 is YNFKEQ. Trimming at V came to 10 bases and at J to 8 bases, leaving 16 bases not matched to a gene. This CDR3 has 15 residues.

The V call is TRBV12-3 or TRBV12-4, the J call TRBJ2-2; TRBD2 aligns across 9 bases. The CDR3 spans 13 residues. J was trimmed by 13 bases and V by 5 bases; bases with no gene match: 8. DNA of the CDR3: TGTGCCAGCAGTGACATGACTAGCGGAGGGCTGTTTTTT. Translated, it gives CASSDMTSGGLFF.

This sequence joins TRBV27 and TRBJ2-7, with 15 bases lining up with TRBD2. Per the germline V gene, CDR1 is MNHEY and CDR2 is SMNVEV (reference sequence). The CDR3 runs 16 residues. The ends lost 6 bases at V and 2 bases at J; junction bases unmatched: 5. CDR3 in amino acids: CASSGTSGGRAYEQYF. CDR3 bases: TGTGCCAGCAGCGGGACTAGCGGGGGGAGGGCCTACGAGCAGTACTTC.

The CDR3 DNA is TGTGCCAGCAGCTTGCTTGTAGCGGGGGGCCTTAGCACAGATACGCAGTATTTT. This gives the protein CASSLLVAGGLSTDTQYF. The chain has TRBV5-6 and TRBJ2-3, with 10 nucleotides matching TRBD2. This CDR3 is built from 18 residues. V shed 1 base and J 0 bases; nucleotides not matched to a gene: 8. Looked up from germline, CDR1 is SGHDT and CDR2 is YYEEEE.

This clonotype was observed a few times. CDR3 bases: TGTGCCAGCAGCGATAAGCTGACGGGGGGGCCGTTCGCCGGGGAGCTGTTTTTT. The encoded protein is CASSDKLTGGPFAGELFF. This chain connects TRBV11-2 to TRBJ2-2; TRBD2 aligns across 8 bases. Trimming took 5 bases from V and 6 from J; bases not matched to a gene: 17. This CDR3 is built from 18 residues. Germline V gene sequence: CDR1 SGHAT, CDR2 FQNNGV.

CDR3 loop: CSARAAYLRTSVYEQYF. The CDR3 nucleotides are TGCAGTGCTAGAGCGGCTTATCTTAGGACCAGCGTCTACGAGCAGTACTTC. J is TRBJ2-7 and V is TRBV20-1; D remains ambiguous. In germline, CDR1 is DFQATT, CDR2 SNEGSKA (reference sequence). V dropped 1 base and J dropped 3 bases, with 22 bases sitting between them. This CDR3 has 17 amino acids.